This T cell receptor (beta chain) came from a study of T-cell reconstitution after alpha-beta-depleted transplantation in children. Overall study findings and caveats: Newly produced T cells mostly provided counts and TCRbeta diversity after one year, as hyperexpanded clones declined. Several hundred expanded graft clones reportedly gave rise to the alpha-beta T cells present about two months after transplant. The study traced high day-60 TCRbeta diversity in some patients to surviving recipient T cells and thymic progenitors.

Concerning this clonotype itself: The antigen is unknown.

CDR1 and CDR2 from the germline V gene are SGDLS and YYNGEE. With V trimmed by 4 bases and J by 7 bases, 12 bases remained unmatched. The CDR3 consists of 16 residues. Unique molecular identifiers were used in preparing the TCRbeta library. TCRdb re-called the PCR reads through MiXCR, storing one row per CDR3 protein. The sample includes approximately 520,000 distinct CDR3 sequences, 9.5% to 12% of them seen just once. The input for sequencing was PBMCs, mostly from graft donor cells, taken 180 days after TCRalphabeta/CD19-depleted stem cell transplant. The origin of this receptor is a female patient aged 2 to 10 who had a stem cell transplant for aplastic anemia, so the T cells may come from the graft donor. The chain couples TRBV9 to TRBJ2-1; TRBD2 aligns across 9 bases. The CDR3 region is CASSSPGTSRKNEQFF. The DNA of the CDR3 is TGTGCCAGCAGCTCCCCCGGGACTAGCAGAAAGAATGAGCAGTTCTTC.